What follows are 31 T cell receptor beta chains derived from one specimen sequenced in a study of T cell repertoires in cytomegalovirus infection (dated by TCRdb to the late 2010s). These TCRs' antigens remain unknown. The treatment or condition label corresponds to: in vitro stimulation with specific CMV peptide epitopes to enrich CMV-specific T cells. Sequencing used an Illumina HiSeq 1500. Using fastp at Q25 and MiXCR, TCRdb reprocessed the public reads and kept productive beta chains. Under each unique CDR3 protein, matching rows form one entry showing the most common genes and DNA. Recorded for this sample are roughly 990,000 distinct CDR3 sequences; roughly 30% of them occurred a single time. The ten most abundant clones make up around an eighth of the sample. The starting material was cultured CD8+ T cells from PBMCs, obtained from culture after CMV antigen stimulation. The receptors originated from a human donor in good health (CMV status not recorded). Some clones in this sample may be carry-over from other donors' samples.

This clonotype was observed many times. The chain employs TRBV7-6 and TRBJ2-7; no reliable D call. Looked up from germline, CDR1 is SGHVS and CDR2 is FNYEAQ. This CDR3 has 9 residues. DNA for the CDR3: TGTGCCAGCAGCTTAGCCTTCAACGTC. Translating gives CASSLAFNV.

This clonotype was detected only a few times. The chain combines TRBV7-6 with TRBJ2-3; 11 bases map to TRBD2. This CDR3 spans 19 amino acids. Germline V gene sequence: CDR1 SGHVS, CDR2 FNYEAQ. Trimming removed 5 bases from V and 5 bases from J; junction bases left unmatched: 18. CDR3 sequence reads: CASSPRPGVTSGGRDTQYF. The CDR3 coding sequence is TGTGCCAGCAGCCCTCGTCCCGGGGTTACTAGCGGGGGAAGAGATACGCAGTATTTT.

This clonotype was found a few times. The chain joins TRBV19 to TRBJ2-4; maybe TRBD2 (6 bases). Trimming took 7 bases from V and 6 from J, leaving 16 bases between them. Germline CDR1 is LNHDA and CDR2 is SQIVND (reference sequence). The CDR3 is 14 amino acids. CDR3 sequence: CASTGRMEGNIQYF. The CDR3 region has the DNA TGTGCCAGTACAGGGCGAATGGAGGGAAACATTCAGTACTTC.

The sample holds a few counts of this clonotype. This chain uses TRBV7-6 with TRBJ2-1; TRBD2 matches 8 bases. Germline V gene sequence: CDR1 SGHVS, CDR2 FNYEAQ. The CDR3 sequence is 14 residues long. Losses at the gene ends were 1 base for V and 10 bases for J; bases not matched to a gene: 6. DNA for the CDR3: TGTGCCAGCAGCTTAGACGGGGGGGCCAGGGAGCAGTTCTTC. This encodes CASSLDGGAREQFF.

This clonotype was counted a few times. The chain is built from TRBV6-2 or TRBV6-3 and TRBJ1-6; TRBD1 aligns across 9 bases. The CDR3 has 16 residues. Per germline, CDR1 MNHEY and CDR2 SVGEGT. The V gene end was trimmed by 4 bases and the J gene end by 7 bases; junction bases not matched to a gene: 8. The CDR3 sequence: CASSFPTGGKNSPLHF. As DNA, the CDR3 is TGTGCCAGCAGTTTTCCGACAGGGGGAAAGAATTCACCCCTCCACTTT.

The rearrangement joins TRBV19 to TRBJ2-5; weak D call: TRBD1 (5 bases). CDR3 length: 18 amino acids. CDR1 is LNHDA, CDR2 SQIVND, per germline (reference sequence). V was clipped by 3 bases and J by 2 bases, with 22 bases between them. CDR3 coding DNA: TGTGCCAGTAGTATCCCCTGTAAGACAGTCAAATTACAAGAGACCCAGTACTTC. The encoded protein is CASSIPCKTVKLQETQYF.

This clonotype showed up just a few times. The rearrangement links TRBV27 to TRBJ2-7; D is possibly TRBD1 (6 bases). The CDR3 consists of 15 residues. V gave up 1 base and J gave up 1 base, with 11 bases separating them. Germline V lookup: CDR1 MNHEY, CDR2 SMNVEV (reference sequence). The CDR3 spells CASSLYGRGSYEQYV. The CDR3 DNA sequence: TGTGCCAGCAGTTTATATGGCAGGGGTTCCTACGAGCAGTACGTC.

The table lists this clonotype with a few counts. The J gene is TRBJ1-1, the V gene TRBV7-3; no clear D. The CDR3 runs to 17 residues. Trimming stripped 3 bases from V and 3 bases from J, with 20 bases between. The germline CDR1 and CDR2 sequences are SGHTA and FQGTGA. CDR3 protein: CASSLVRISAKDTEAFF. CDR3 sequence (DNA): TGTGCCAGCAGCTTGGTCAGAATATCGGCAAAAGACACTGAAGCTTTCTTT.

V and J are TRBV29-1 and TRBJ2-5, with 11 nucleotides matching TRBD2. V lost 0 bases and J lost 2; bases outside the gene matches: 8. Germline V lookup: CDR1 SQVTM, CDR2 ANQGSEA. The CDR3 runs 17 residues. CDR3 residues: CSVEDPRTSGPQETQYF. CDR3 coding DNA: TGCAGCGTTGAAGATCCCCGGACTAGCGGGCCTCAAGAGACCCAGTACTTC.

This clonotype was seen more than once but under ten times. This sequence joins TRBV6-6 and TRBJ2-3; 7 nucleotides align to TRBD2. CDR1 and CDR2 from the germline V gene are MNHNY and SVGAGI (reference sequence). The trim removed 5 bases at V and 2 bases at J, leaving 4 bases unmatched. The CDR3 totals 14 residues. CDR3 protein: CASSPRGDTDTQYF. CDR3 coding DNA: TGTGCCAGCAGTCCCCGGGGGGACACAGATACGCAGTATTTT.

The J gene is TRBJ2-7, the V gene TRBV12-3 or TRBV12-4; D might be TRBD2 (7 bases). The CDR3 is made up of 16 amino acids. Trimming took off 6 bases at V and 2 bases at J, with 20 bases between the two ends. The CDR3 here is CASRPGGLGGPYEQYF. CDR3 nucleotide sequence: TGTGCCAGCAGGCCAGGCGGGTTGGGGGGGCCCTACGAGCAGTACTTC.

This clonotype was counted only a few times. The CDR3 bases are TGTGCCAGCACGGTCGGTTCCGGGGCCAACGTCCTGACTTTC. Translation gives CASTVGSGANVLTF. The V gene is TRBV27, the J gene TRBJ2-6; D unclear. Trimming cost V 7 bases and J 4 bases, with 11 bases left between them. This CDR3 has 14 residues. CDR1 and CDR2 (germline): MNHEY, SMNVEV (reference sequence).

This clonotype was seen many times. This rearrangement joins TRBV7-3 to TRBJ2-3; 8 positions agree with TRBD2. This CDR3 has 19 residues. The V and J ends lost 2 bases and 2 bases, in that order; junction bases with no gene match: 15. Germline values: CDR1 SGHTA, CDR2 FQGTGA. The DNA for the CDR3 is TGTGCCAGCAGCTTACTTAACAGAGGCGGGGGGTTTAACACAGATACGCAGTATTTT. This codes for CASSLLNRGGGFNTDTQYF.

The V gene is TRBV6-1, the J gene TRBJ2-7; 7 positions agree with TRBD2. The V gene's germline CDR1 is MNHNS and CDR2 SASEGT. Unmatched junction bases numbered 15, after V lost 5 bases and J lost 5 bases. The CDR3 sequence is 16 residues long. The CDR3 nucleotides read TGTGCCAGCAGTTACGGGGGGACGGGGGGTTGGGACGAGCAGTACTTC. Its translation: CASSYGGTGGWDEQYF.

This chain links TRBV7-6 with TRBJ1-5; D is ambiguous. Trimming pared 4 bases from V and 4 bases from J, leaving 8 bases between. Germline values: CDR1 SGHVS, CDR2 FNYEAQ. This CDR3 has 13 residues. CDR3 residues: CASSSRWNQPQHF. The CDR3 DNA reads as TGTGCCAGCAGCTCGCGTTGGAATCAGCCCCAGCATTTT.

The CDR3 region is CASSQGSDRTNSPLHF. The CDR3 coding sequence is TGCGCCAGCAGCCAAGGTTCGGACAGAACCAATTCACCCCTCCACTTT. The chain uses TRBV4-1 and TRBJ1-6; D might be TRBD1 (6 bases). Trimming stripped 1 base from V and 7 bases from J, with 14 bases between. The V gene's germline CDR1 is MGHRA and CDR2 YSYEKL. The CDR3 is 16 amino acids.

The chain couples TRBV12-3 or TRBV12-4 to TRBJ2-7; TRBD2 aligns across 8 bases. J gave up 6 bases and V 5 bases, and 6 bases lay outside the gene matches. The CDR3 has 13 amino acids. In DNA, the CDR3 is TGTGCCAGCAGTCGTAGCGGGGCAATCGAGCAGTACTTC. It yields the protein CASSRSGAIEQYF.

The V gene is TRBV5-6, the J gene TRBJ1-1; D gene uncertain. Looked up from germline, CDR1 is SGHDT and CDR2 is YYEEEE. CDR3 length equals 12 residues. With 4 bases removed from V and 10 bases from J, the gap between germline ends came to 14 bases. CDR3 protein: CASSLQDSIAFF. The CDR3 nucleotides are TGTGCCAGCAGCCTCCAGGACTCGATAGCTTTCTTT.

The rearrangement uses TRBV6-1 and TRBJ1-4, with D hard to call. The germline V gene has CDR1 MNHNS and CDR2 SASEGT. The CDR3 sequence is 12 residues long. Trimming shortened V by 5 bases and J by 8 bases, and 9 bases separated the two germline ends. Here the CDR3 reads CASSYILEKLFF. The CDR3 region has the DNA TGTGCCAGCAGTTACATACTGGAAAAACTGTTTTTT.

The V and J genes are TRBV5-1 and TRBJ1-1; D is unclear. The CDR3 totals 16 residues. Germline CDR1 is SGHRS and CDR2 is YFSETQ. Trimming removed 0 bases at V and 4 bases at J, with 16 bases between. The DNA of the CDR3 is TGCGCCAGCAGCTTGGAACCCGGTTTGGTGGGCACTGAAGCTTTCTTT. Translated, it gives CASSLEPGLVGTEAFF.

This chain uses TRBV6-6 with TRBJ1-2; D perhaps matches TRBD1 (5 bases). Trimming removed 5 bases from V and 0 bases from J, with 13 bases in between. The CDR3 length is 15 residues. Looked up from germline, CDR1 is MNHNY and CDR2 is SVGAGI (reference sequence). This CDR3 reads CASSGGKVPNYGYTF. The CDR3 DNA is TGTGCCAGCAGTGGGGGGAAGGTCCCTAACTATGGCTACACCTTC.

There are many counts of this clonotype. V and J are TRBV7-2 and TRBJ2-1; 11 bases fit TRBD2. The junction had 9 bases not matched to a gene; V was cut back by 4 bases and J by 7 bases. The CDR3 extends over 16 amino acids. Germline CDR1 reads SGHTA; CDR2 reads FQGNSA. The DNA of the CDR3 is TGTGCCAGCAGCTCGCGACTAGCGGGGTACTGGAATGAGCAGTTCTTC. Translating it yields CASSSRLAGYWNEQFF.

In its sample, this clonotype was seen a few times. V is TRBV6-6 and J is TRBJ2-1; no reliable D call. Germline lookup yields CDR1 MNHNY and CDR2 SVGAGI (reference sequence). The CDR3 has 14 residues. Trimming removed 3 bases from V and 5 bases from J, with 11 bases in between. CDR3 nucleotides: TGTGCCAGCAGTTATCTAGGGAATAACAATGAGCAGTTCTTC. Its translation: CASSYLGNNNEQFF.

This rearrangement joins TRBV7-9 to TRBJ2-1; 8 nucleotides line up with TRBD1. This CDR3 is 13 amino acids long. With V trimmed by 4 bases and J by 12 bases, 8 bases remained unmatched. The germline V gene encodes CDR1 SEHNR and CDR2 FQNEAQ (reference sequence). The CDR3 DNA follows: TGTGCCAGCAGCTCGGGACAGGCCTACGTGCAGTTCTTC. Encoded protein: CASSSGQAYVQFF.

This clonotype was seen only a few times. This sequence joins TRBV5-4 and TRBJ2-1; the match to TRBD1 covers 9 bases. Germline lookup yields CDR1 SGHNT and CDR2 YYREEE (reference sequence). The CDR3 has 15 residues. With 3 bases clipped from V and 8 bases from J, the junction kept 9 bases outside the gene matches. CDR3 loop: CASSSDRGLADEQFF. For the CDR3, the DNA is TGTGCCAGCAGCTCGGACAGGGGTTTGGCAGATGAGCAGTTCTTC.

In this sample, this clonotype turned up a few times. The chain is built from TRBV6-6 and TRBJ2-7, with 7 positions matching TRBD2. There are 14 residues in the CDR3. Germline CDR1 is MNHNY and CDR2 is SVGAGI (reference sequence). With V trimmed by 5 bases and J by 5 bases, 9 bases remained unmatched. CDR3 in amino acids: CASSPVGSGDEQYF. The CDR3 DNA sequence: TGTGCCAGCAGTCCCGTTGGGAGCGGGGACGAGCAGTACTTC.

CDR3 bases: TGTGCCAGCAGCTTAGAGACTGGACACTCCTACGAGCAGTACGTC. Its translation: CASSLETGHSYEQYV. The chain combines TRBV11-2 with TRBJ2-7, with D maybe TRBD1 (5 bases). Germline values: CDR1 SGHAT, CDR2 FQNNGV. The CDR3 consists of 15 residues. V gave up 0 bases and J gave up 0 bases, with 9 bases separating them.

The chain has TRBV6-5 and TRBJ2-2; 13 bases map to TRBD2. This CDR3 has 18 residues. Germline CDR1 MNHEY, CDR2 SVGAGI. V lost 5 bases, J lost 5 bases, and 11 bases stayed unmatched. CDR3 loop: CASSDDILAGGITGELFF. For the CDR3, the DNA is TGTGCCAGCAGTGACGATATACTAGCGGGGGGGATAACCGGGGAGCTGTTTTTT.

V usage is TRBV5-1 and J usage is TRBJ1-2; D remains unclear. V dropped 0 bases and J dropped 7 bases, with 4 bases sitting between them. The CDR3 is made up of 11 amino acids. From germline, CDR1 is SGHRS and CDR2 YFSETQ. The CDR3 DNA reads as TGCGCCAGCAGCTTGGACGGTGGCTACACCTTC. Its protein product is CASSLDGGYTF. Combining the CDR3 with reference TRBV5-1 and TRBJ1-2 gives the whole variable domain KAGVTQTPRYLIKTRGQQVTLSCSPISGHRSVSWYQQTPGQGLQFLFEYFSETQRNKGNFPGRFSGRQFSNSRSEMNVSTLELGDSALYLCASSLDGGYTFGSGTRLTVV.

The chain has TRBV7-8 and TRBJ1-2; TRBD1 might be the D (6 bases). The CDR3 is made up of 13 amino acids. V lost 9 bases and J lost 0, with 11 bases in between. Looked up from germline, CDR1 is SGHVS and CDR2 is FQNEAQ. CDR3 DNA sequence: TGTGCCAGTCAGGGGTATTCTAACTATGGCTACACCTTC. Amino acids: CASQGYSNYGYTF. The variable domain in full, completed from reference TRBV7-8 and TRBJ1-2, reads GAGVSQSPRYKVAKRGQDVALRCDPISGHVSLFWYQQALGQGPEFLTYFQNEAQLDKSGLPSDRFFAERPEGSVSTLKIQRTQQEDSAVYLCASQGYSNYGYTFGSGTRLTVV.

The chain combines TRBV12-3 or TRBV12-4 with TRBJ2-2; tentatively, D is TRBD1 (6 bases). The CDR3 sequence is 14 residues long. V was shortened by 7 bases and J by 6 bases, with 15 bases between the two germline ends. CDR3 protein: CASTPRGSAGELFF. Written as DNA, the CDR3 is TGTGCCAGCACCCCAAGGGGGTCGGCCGGGGAGCTGTTTTTT.